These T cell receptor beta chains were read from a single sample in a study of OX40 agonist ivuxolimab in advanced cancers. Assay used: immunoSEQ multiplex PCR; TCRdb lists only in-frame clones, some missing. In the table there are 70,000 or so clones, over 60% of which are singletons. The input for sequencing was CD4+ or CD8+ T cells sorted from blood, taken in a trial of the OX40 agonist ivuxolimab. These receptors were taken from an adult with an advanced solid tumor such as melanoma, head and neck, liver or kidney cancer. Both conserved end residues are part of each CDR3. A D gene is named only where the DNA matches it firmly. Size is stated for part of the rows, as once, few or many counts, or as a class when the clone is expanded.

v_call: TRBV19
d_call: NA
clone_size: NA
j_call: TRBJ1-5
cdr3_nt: TGTGCCAGTAGTAAGGACGGATATAGCAATCAGCCCCAGCATTTT
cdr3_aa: CASSKDGYSNQPQHF

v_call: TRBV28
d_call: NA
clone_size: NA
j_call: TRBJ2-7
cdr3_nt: TGTGCCAGCAGTTTGAGAGACCTCTCCGAGCAGTACTTC
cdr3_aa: CASSLRDLSEQYF

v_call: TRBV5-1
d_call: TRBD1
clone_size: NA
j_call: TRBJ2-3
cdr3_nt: TGCGCCAGCAGCGCCGGACAGGGGAGCACAGATACGCAGTATTTT
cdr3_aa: CASSAGQGSTDTQYF

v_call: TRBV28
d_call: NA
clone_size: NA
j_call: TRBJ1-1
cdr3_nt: TGTGCCAGCAGGGGGCCCACTGAAGCTTTCTTT
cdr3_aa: CASRGPTEAFF

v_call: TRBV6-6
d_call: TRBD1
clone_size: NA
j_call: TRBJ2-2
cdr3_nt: TGTGCCAGCAGACAAGGGACAGGGGGCTTCGGGGAGCTGTTTTTT
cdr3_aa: CASRQGTGGFGELFF

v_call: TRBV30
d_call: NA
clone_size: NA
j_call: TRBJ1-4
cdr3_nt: TGTGCCTGGAGCCTTGGAGGGGCTGGCGAAAAACTGTTTTTT
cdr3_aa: CAWSLGGAGEKLFF

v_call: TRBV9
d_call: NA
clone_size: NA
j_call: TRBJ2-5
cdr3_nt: TGTGCCAGCAGTCAGTCCGGCTTCAACGGGGAGACCCAGTACTTC
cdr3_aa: CASSQSGFNGETQYF

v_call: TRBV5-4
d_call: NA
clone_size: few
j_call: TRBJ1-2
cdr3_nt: TGTGCCAGCAGCTTGAACAGCGACTATGGCTACACCTTC
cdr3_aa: CASSLNSDYGYTF

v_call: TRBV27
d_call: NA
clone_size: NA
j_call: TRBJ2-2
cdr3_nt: TGTGCCAGCAGTTCCCTCAAGCGGAACACCGGGGAGCTGTTTTTT
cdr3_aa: CASSSLKRNTGELFF

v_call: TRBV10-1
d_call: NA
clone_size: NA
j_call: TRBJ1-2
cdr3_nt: TGCGCCAGCAGTTCTACCAACTATGGCTACACCTTC
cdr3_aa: CASSSTNYGYTF

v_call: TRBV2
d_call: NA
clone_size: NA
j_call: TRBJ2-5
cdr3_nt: TGTGCCAGCAGTGAAGACCTCGGGTACCAAGAGACCCAGTACTTC
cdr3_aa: CASSEDLGYQETQYF

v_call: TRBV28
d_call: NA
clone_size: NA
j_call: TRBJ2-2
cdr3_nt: TGTGCCAGCAGTTTAAGGGGGGCTAACACCGGGGAGCTGTTTTTT
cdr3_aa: CASSLRGANTGELFF

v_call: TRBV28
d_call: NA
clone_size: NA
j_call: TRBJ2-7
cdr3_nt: TGTGCCAGCAGCTCGCCGACCTTGATCGGCTACGAGCAGTACTTC
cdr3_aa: CASSSPTLIGYEQYF

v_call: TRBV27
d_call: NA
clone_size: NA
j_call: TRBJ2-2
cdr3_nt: TGTGCCAGCAGCCTACGGTCCCCAGGGAGATATCGGCACGGGGAGCTGTTTTTT
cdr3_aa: CASSLRSPGRYRHGELFF

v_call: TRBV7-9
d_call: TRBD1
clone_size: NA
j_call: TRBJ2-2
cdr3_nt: TGTGCCAGCAGCTTAGGAGGGGGACAGGGAGGCACCGGGGAGCTGTTTTTT
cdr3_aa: CASSLGGGQGGTGELFF

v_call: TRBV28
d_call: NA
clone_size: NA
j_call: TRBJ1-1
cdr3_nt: TGTGCCACCTGCCGGGAGGAAAAAACTGAAGCTTTCTTT
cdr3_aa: CATCREEKTEAFF